A selection of T cell receptor beta chains follows, all from one sample in a study of T cell responses to AZD1222 COVID-19 vaccine. Sequencing used immunoSEQ multiplex PCR; TCRdb keeps in-frame clones, though not all of them. The repertoire holds about 130,000 clones, just over 85% seen once, with 18% in the top ten. The specimen comprised peripheral blood, sampled on day 0 of MenACWY control vaccination. The receptors come from an adult in good health. Each CDR3 is given with its conserved first and last residue. The D gene is left open where the match is weak. Expanded clones get a size class; other rows say once, few or many, or leave the size out.

DNA	CDR3	D	V	J	size
TGTGCCAGTAGTACACCGGGTAGAAGCGGCAATCAGCCCCAGCATTTT	CASSTPGRSGNQPQHF	-	TRBV19	TRBJ1-5	-
TGTGCCAGCAGCCACTCGGGCCCAGATACGCAGTATTTT	CASSHSGPDTQYF	-	TRBV11-2	TRBJ2-3	-
TGTGCCAGCAGTGAAGCGGAAGATGATACGCAGTATTTT	CASSEAEDDTQYF	-	TRBV2	TRBJ2-3	-
TGTGCCAGCAGTTTAGTCTCGTCGGCTCAGCCCCAGCATTTT	CASSLVSSAQPQHF	-	TRBV27	TRBJ1-5	-
TGTGCCAGCAGTTCCGACGGGCCAGAGTGGGACATTGAAAAACTGTTTTTT	CASSSDGPEWDIEKLFF	-	TRBV27	TRBJ1-4	-
TGTGCCACCAGTGATTTCTCCCGGACAGCACAAGAGACCCAGTACTTC	CATSDFSRTAQETQYF	-	TRBV24-1	TRBJ2-5	-
TGCGCCAGCAACGACTTCGGGGCGTTTACCGGGGCCAACGTCCTGACTTTC	CASNDFGAFTGANVLTF	-	TRBV5-1	TRBJ2-6	-
TGCGCCATTGGAGGGGGGAACACTGAAGCTTTCTTT	CAIGGGNTEAFF	-	TRBV10-2	TRBJ1-1	-
TGTGCCAGCAGCCCCTATGCGGTCGGTGGCTACACCTTC	CASSPYAVGGYTF	-	TRBV5-5	TRBJ1-2	-
TGCGCCAGCAGTGAAGTCGGGGGAATTACCTACGAGCAGTACTTC	CASSEVGGITYEQYF	-	TRBV10-2	TRBJ2-7	-
TGTGCCAGCAGCCCGGGGGTGGGAGCGGGGACCCAGTACTTC	CASSPGVGAGTQYF	-	TRBV3-1/TRBV3-2	TRBJ2-5	-
TGTGCCAGCCAAAAAGGCCTCTCGTCGGGCACAGATACGCAGTATTTT	CASQKGLSSGTDTQYF	-	TRBV2	TRBJ2-3	-
TGCAGTGCGAGACCGTCACTAGCGCAGTACTTC	CSARPSLAQYF	-	TRBV20-1	TRBJ2-7	-
TGTGCCAGCAGACCGGCTAGCGGGAGGAGGGAGACCCAGTACTTC	CASRPASGRRETQYF	TRBD2	TRBV6-5	TRBJ2-5	-
TGTGCCAGCAGGGCCGGGACCGGCAATCAGCCCCAGCATTTT	CASRAGTGNQPQHF	-	TRBV6-5	TRBJ1-5	-
TGTGCCAGCAGCCCCCCCGCCGGGACTAGCGGGATTAATGAGCAGTTCTTC	CASSPPAGTSGINEQFF	TRBD2	TRBV7-3	TRBJ2-1	-
TGTGCCAGCAGCGTTCGCGGGAGGGGACTCAATGAGCAGTTCTTC	CASSVRGRGLNEQFF	TRBD2	TRBV28	TRBJ2-1	-
TGTGCCACCAGCAGAGGACCAGCAAATAGCAATCAGCCCCAGCATTTT	CATSRGPANSNQPQHF	-	TRBV15	TRBJ1-5	-
TGTGCCAGCCGCGGAGGACTAGCGGGAGATGCGTCGACCGGGGAGCTGTTTTTT	CASRGGLAGDASTGELFF	TRBD2	TRBV4-2	TRBJ2-2	-
TGTGCCAGCAGTTCCCGACGGGGACCATCCTACGAGCAGTACTTC	CASSSRRGPSYEQYF	-	TRBV28	TRBJ2-7	-
TGTGCCAGCAGCTTAGCGCTTGGGACTAGCGGGACTTACGAGCAGTACTTC	CASSLALGTSGTYEQYF	TRBD2	TRBV7-9	TRBJ2-7	-
TGTGCCAGCAAACCGGGACAAGGCACTGAAGCTTTCTTT	CASKPGQGTEAFF	-	TRBV2	TRBJ1-1	-
TGTGCCAGCAGCGTGGGGGACAGGGGGCTGACTGAAGCTTTCTTT	CASSVGDRGLTEAFF	TRBD1	TRBV9	TRBJ1-1	-
TGTGCCAGCAGTCGACAGGGGTTACAGCCCCAGCATTTT	CASSRQGLQPQHF	TRBD1	TRBV6-2/TRBV6-3	TRBJ1-5	once
TGTGCCAGCAGCCCCCAGGGGGGGGCCTACGAGCAGTACTTC	CASSPQGGAYEQYF	-	TRBV7-6	TRBJ2-7	-
TGTGCCAGCTCACCCGGACAGGCACAAGAGACCCAGTACTTC	CASSPGQAQETQYF	TRBD1	TRBV18	TRBJ2-5	-
TGTGCCAGCAGTTACTCTCCGGGTAACACCGGGGAGCTGTTTTTT	CASSYSPGNTGELFF	-	TRBV6-5	TRBJ2-2	-
TGTGCCAGCAGGAGCGGGAGTGAGGGCACAGATACGCAGTATTTT	CASRSGSEGTDTQYF	TRBD2	TRBV7-9	TRBJ2-3	-
TGTGCCAGCAGTTCATGGGGGGCTAGCGGGAGGTTCACCGGGGAGCTGTTTTTT	CASSSWGASGRFTGELFF	TRBD2	TRBV28	TRBJ2-2	-
TGTGCCAGAAGCTTGAGTCCGGGGAGCTCCTACGAGCAGTACTTC	CARSLSPGSSYEQYF	-	TRBV5-3	TRBJ2-7	once
TGTGCCAGCAGTGAAAGCCCAATGAACACTGAAGCTTTCTTT	CASSESPMNTEAFF	-	TRBV2	TRBJ1-1	-
TGTGCCAGCGATAGACCGCCCGAGACCCAGTACTTC	CASDRPPETQYF	-	TRBV2	TRBJ2-5	-
TGTGCCAGCAGTTTATCAGGAGGTGAAAAACTGTTTTTT	CASSLSGGEKLFF	-	TRBV12-3/TRBV12-4	TRBJ1-4	-
TGCGCCAGCAGCTTGGTTGCGGGAGCATTGTATGAGCAGTTCTTC	CASSLVAGALYEQFF	TRBD2	TRBV5-1	TRBJ2-1	-
TGTGCCAGCAGTTTAGACAGGGGGAACTACGAGCAGTACTTC	CASSLDRGNYEQYF	TRBD1	TRBV2	TRBJ2-7	-
TGTGCCAGTAGCGGGACAGGGGTTGGGACCCAGTACTTC	CASSGTGVGTQYF	TRBD1	TRBV19	TRBJ2-5	-
TGTGCCAGCAGCTTGGACGGGGCCAGTGGAAACACCATATATTTT	CASSLDGASGNTIYF	-	TRBV5-6	TRBJ1-3	few
TGCGCCAGCAGGGATATCCAAGCGGACGAGCAGTACTTC	CASRDIQADEQYF	-	TRBV5-1	TRBJ2-7	-